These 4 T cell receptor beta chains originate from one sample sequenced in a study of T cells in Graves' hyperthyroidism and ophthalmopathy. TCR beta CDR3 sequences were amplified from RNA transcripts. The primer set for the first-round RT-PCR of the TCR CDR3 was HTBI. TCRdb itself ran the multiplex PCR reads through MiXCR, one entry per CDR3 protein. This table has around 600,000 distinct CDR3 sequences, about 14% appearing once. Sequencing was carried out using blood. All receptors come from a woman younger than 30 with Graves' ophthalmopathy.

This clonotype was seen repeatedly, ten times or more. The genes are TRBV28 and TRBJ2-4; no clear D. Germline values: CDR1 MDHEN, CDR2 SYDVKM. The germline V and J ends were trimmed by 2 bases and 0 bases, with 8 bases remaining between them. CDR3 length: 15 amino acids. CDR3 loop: CASSLQERAKNIQYF. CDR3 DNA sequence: TGTGCCAGCAGTTTACAAGAACGAGCCAAAAACATTCAGTACTTC.

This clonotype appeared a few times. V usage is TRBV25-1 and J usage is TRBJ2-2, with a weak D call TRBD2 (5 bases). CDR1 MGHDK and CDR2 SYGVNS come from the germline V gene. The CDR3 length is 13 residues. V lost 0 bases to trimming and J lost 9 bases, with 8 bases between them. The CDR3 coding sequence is TGTGCCAGCAGTGAATATCGAGGGAGGGAGCTGTTTTTT. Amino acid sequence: CASSEYRGRELFF.

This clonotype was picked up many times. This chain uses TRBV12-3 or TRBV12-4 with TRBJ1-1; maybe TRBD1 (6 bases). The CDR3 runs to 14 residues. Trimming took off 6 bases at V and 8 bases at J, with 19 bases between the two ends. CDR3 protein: CASRETGGFQEAFF. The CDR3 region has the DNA TGTGCCAGCAGAGAGACAGGAGGATTTCAGGAAGCTTTCTTT.

This chain's CDR3 is CASSPPTARYGYTF. CDR3 DNA sequence: TGTGCCAGCTCACCACCGACAGCGCGCTATGGCTACACCTTC. The chain is built from TRBV18 and TRBJ1-2; maybe TRBD1 (5 bases). The ends were cut back, 0 bases at V and 4 bases at J, with 9 bases in the middle. The CDR3 is 14 residues long. Germline CDR1 KGHSH, CDR2 LQKENI.